This T cell receptor (beta chain) was obtained from a study of blood T cell repertoires in COVID-19. Study-level background: In each case, the material was cDNA or gDNA derived from T cells, B-cell-depleted T cells, or PBMCs.

This clone was counted a single time. The assay was immunoSEQ multiplex PCR, and TCRdb's table has in-frame clones only and misses some. The sample lists around 470,000 clones, roughly 87% occurring once. There are 15 residues in the CDR3. Trimming removed 2 bases from V and 2 bases from J; junction bases left unmatched: 4. Looked up from germline, CDR1 is SGHRS and CDR2 is YFSETQ. Sequenced sample: peripheral blood. The chain is built from TRBV5-1 and TRBJ2-1; 7 bases match TRBD2. This clonotype was sampled from a man between 18 and 35 years old with COVID-19, enrolled during active disease. The CDR3 nucleotides are TGCGCCAGCAGCTTTGTGAGCGGGACCTACAATGAGCAGTTCTTC. Translating it yields CASSFVSGTYNEQFF.